The 31 T cell receptor beta chains presented below share a single source sample, sequenced in a study of cytomegalovirus exposure and HLA in healthy donors. The PCR used 60 Vbeta and 13 Jbeta primers. Method: immunoSEQ multiplex PCR; TCRdb's copy keeps in-frame clones and lacks some. Of 95,000 or so clones in the sample, around 81% were seen once. Sequencing used PBMCs. These receptors were collected from a woman in her 70s in good health and CMV-seropositive.

This chain joins TRBV7-3 and TRBJ2-5; TRBD2 matches 7 bases. This CDR3 spans 18 amino acids. Per the germline V gene, CDR1 is SGHTA and CDR2 is FQGTGA. J gave up 1 base and V 1 base, and 12 bases lay outside the gene matches. Written as DNA, the CDR3 is TGTGCCAGCAGCTTAAAATCGGGCTCGGGAGGCCTCCAAGAGACCCAGTACTTC. It codes for CASSLKSGSGGLQETQYF.

The rearrangement uses TRBV6-1 and TRBJ1-5, with 7 bases lining up with TRBD1. The ends lost 6 bases at V and 7 bases at J; junction bases unmatched: 9. Germline CDR1 is MNHNS and CDR2 is SASEGT. This CDR3 region has 14 residues. The CDR3 loop is CASRSDRLGQPQHF. In DNA form, the CDR3 reads TGTGCCAGCAGGTCGGACAGGCTGGGACAGCCCCAGCATTTT.

The chain employs TRBV5-4 and TRBJ2-7; 10 positions agree with TRBD2. The CDR3 extends over 16 amino acids. The V gene end was trimmed by 0 bases and the J gene end by 5 bases; junction bases not matched to a gene: 8. Germline assignment: CDR1 SGHNT and CDR2 YYREEE (reference sequence). CDR3 DNA: TGTGCCAGCAGCTTGGGGCTAGCGGGAGTAAGCGACGAGCAGTACTTC. This gives the protein CASSLGLAGVSDEQYF.

The rearrangement uses TRBV19 and TRBJ1-5; TRBD1 agrees at 8 bases. This CDR3 contains 16 residues. V shed 0 bases, J shed 7 bases, and the junction held 8 bases outside the gene matches. Germline V gene lookup returns CDR1 LNHDA and CDR2 SQIVND (reference sequence). The CDR3 bases are TGTGCCAGTAGTATAGATCACAGGGGGGTTGGCCAGCCCCAGCATTTT. Its protein is CASSIDHRGVGQPQHF.

This chain uses TRBV2 with TRBJ2-5; the D gene is possibly TRBD2 (7 bases). TRBJ2-7 matches the DNA end more closely, so the J call is doubtful. This CDR3 spans 14 amino acids. Germline CDR1 SNHLY, CDR2 FYNNEI. DNA for the CDR3: TGTGCCAGCAGTCGGGGGGACACCTCCTACGAGCAGTACTTC. It codes for CASSRGDTSYEQYF.

This chain links TRBV7-2 with TRBJ1-6, with 8 bases matching TRBD1. V lost 5 bases to trimming and J lost 6 bases; unmatched junction nucleotides: 9. Germline CDR1 is SGHTA and CDR2 is FQGNSA. The CDR3 has 16 amino acids. In DNA, the CDR3 is TGTGCCAGCAGCACCAAAGGACAGGGAATTAATTCACCCCTCCACTTT. Amino acid sequence: CASSTKGQGINSPLHF. Looking up the rest from reference TRBV7-2 and TRBJ1-6 gives the full variable domain: GAGVSQSPSNKVTEKGKDVELRCDPISGHTALYWYRQSLGQGLEFLIYFQGNSAPDKSGLPSDRFSAERTGGSVSTLTIQRTQQEDSAVYLCASSTKGQGINSPLHFGNGTRLTVT.

V and J are TRBV5-1 and TRBJ2-3; 10 nucleotides align to TRBD2. This CDR3 contains 16 residues. Per germline, CDR1 SGHRS and CDR2 YFSETQ. Unmatched junction bases numbered 10, after V lost 4 bases and J lost 5 bases. CDR3 sequence: CASSGRPSGSQDTQYF. For the CDR3, the DNA is TGCGCCAGCAGCGGCCGGCCTAGCGGGAGCCAAGATACGCAGTATTTT.

Note on this clone: The junction and the germline gene differ at one end; a read error may be behind it. The genes are TRBV7-7 and TRBJ2-5, with D maybe TRBD2 (7 bases). The germline V gene encodes CDR1 SSHAT and CDR2 FNYEAQ (reference sequence). CDR3 length: 16 amino acids. The CDR3 nucleotides are TGTGCTAGCAGTCGCTATGGTGGGGGGGCTCAAGAGACCCAGTACTTC. Amino acid sequence: CASSRYGGGAQETQYF.

The gene calls are TRBV6-1 and TRBJ1-5; 10 nucleotides agree with TRBD1. After removal of 8 bases from V and 0 bases from J, the junction contained 4 bases not matched to a gene. This CDR3 has 15 amino acids. The germline V gene has CDR1 MNHNS and CDR2 SASEGT. The chain's CDR3 is CASRDRGHSNQPQHF. CDR3 nucleotide sequence: TGTGCCAGCCGGGACAGGGGACATAGCAATCAGCCCCAGCATTTT.

The chain carries TRBV28 and TRBJ2-5; possibly TRBD2 for D (5 bases). CDR1 is MDHEN, CDR2 SYDVKM, per germline. The V gene lost 6 bases and the J gene lost 9 bases, with 11 bases spanning the gap. This CDR3 has 11 residues. CDR3 DNA sequence: TGTGCCAGCAGGACTAAGCAGGCCCAGTACTTC. Its translation: CASRTKQAQYF.

This clone has just a few counts. The rearrangement links TRBV19 to TRBJ2-7; no firm D call. The CDR3 runs to 11 residues. Germline V lookup: CDR1 LNHDA, CDR2 SQIVND (reference sequence). Deletions cut 6 bases from V and 4 bases from J, with 7 bases between. CDR3 loop: CASSDLYEQYF. DNA of the CDR3: TGTGCCAGTAGCGACTTATACGAGCAGTACTTC.

V usage is TRBV11-3 and J usage is TRBJ2-7; D may be TRBD1 (6 bases). V lost 2 bases and J 2 bases, leaving 19 bases between the germline ends. The CDR3 loop spans 17 amino acids. CDR1 SGHNT and CDR2 YENEEA come from the germline V gene. CDR3 bases: TGTGCCAGCAGCTTACTCCTAACGACAGGCGTGCCCTACGAGCAGTACTTC. Protein sequence: CASSLLLTTGVPYEQYF.

The chain couples TRBV7-9 to TRBJ1-3; 7 nucleotides agree with TRBD1. This CDR3 contains 16 residues. The germline V gene has CDR1 SEHNR and CDR2 FQNEAQ (reference sequence). Unmatched junction bases numbered 8, after V lost 5 bases and J lost 1 base. This CDR3 reads CASSAGTATSGNTIYF. CDR3 DNA sequence: TGTGCCAGCAGCGCCGGGACAGCGACTTCTGGAAACACCATATATTTT.

This chain joins TRBV11-2 and TRBJ1-4; 10 bases are shared with TRBD1. The V segment lost 4 bases and the J segment 7 bases; nucleotides outside the gene matches: 3. This CDR3 spans 14 amino acids. Germline V CDR1 and CDR2: SGHAT, FQNNGV. The CDR3 protein is CASSSRDRGEKLFF. In nucleotides, the CDR3 is TGTGCCAGCAGCTCCCGGGACAGGGGTGAAAAACTGTTTTTT.

The chain joins TRBV27 to TRBJ2-1; D may be TRBD1 (5 bases). V was trimmed by 9 bases and J by 0 bases, leaving 15 bases between them. Germline V gene sequence: CDR1 MNHEY, CDR2 SMNVEV (reference sequence). This CDR3 is 15 amino acids long. Written as DNA, the CDR3 is TGTGCCAGTAGCACTACAGGAAGCTCCTACAATGAGCAGTTCTTC. This encodes CASSTTGSSYNEQFF.

This chain joins TRBV4-2 and TRBJ2-3, with D perhaps TRBD1 (6 bases). This CDR3 contains 16 residues. Germline assignment: CDR1 LGHNA and CDR2 YNFKEQ. V was clipped by 0 bases and J by 5 bases, with 15 bases between them. The CDR3 sequence: CASSQDPDPGVDTQYF. CDR3 DNA: TGTGCCAGCAGCCAAGATCCGGACCCAGGGGTAGATACGCAGTATTTT.

This clone was seen a handful of times. The chain has TRBV19 and TRBJ1-4; D is possibly TRBD1 (5 bases). This CDR3 is built from 15 residues. V gave up 1 base and J gave up 6 bases, with 12 bases separating them. The germline V gene has CDR1 LNHDA and CDR2 SQIVND (reference sequence). CDR3 DNA sequence: TGTGCCAGTAGTATAGGCGGAGGGGAGGATGAAAAACTGTTTTTT. Encoded protein: CASSIGGGEDEKLFF.

This chain joins TRBV29-1 and TRBJ2-1; weak D call: TRBD1 (6 bases). This CDR3 is built from 14 residues. From germline, CDR1 is SQVTM and CDR2 ANQGSEA. The V gene lost 3 bases and the J gene lost 5 bases, with 14 bases spanning the gap. DNA of the CDR3: TGCAGCGTTGAGATATGGACAGCTAACAATGAGCAGTTCTTC. Its translation: CSVEIWTANNEQFF.

This chain connects TRBV27 to TRBJ2-7; 11 bases align to TRBD2. Germline lookup yields CDR1 MNHEY and CDR2 SMNVEV (reference sequence). The J segment lost 4 bases and the V segment lost 5 bases, leaving 1 base of the junction unmatched. CDR3 length: 13 residues. Here the CDR3 reads CASSGTSGYEQYF. CDR3 coding DNA: TGTGCCAGCAGTGGGACTAGCGGATACGAGCAGTACTTC.

The rearrangement uses TRBV11-1 and TRBJ1-5; maybe TRBD1 (5 bases). The CDR3 consists of 13 residues. Germline values: CDR1 SGHAT, CDR2 FQDESV (reference sequence). Between the trimmed V and J ends, which lost 1 base and 6 bases, there was a span of 7 bases. The CDR3 nucleotides read TGTGCCAGCAGCTTAGGCGGGGGTCAGCCCCAGCATTTT. Amino acids: CASSLGGGQPQHF.

This clone was detected a few times. The chain carries TRBV6-1 and TRBJ2-1; D perhaps matches TRBD2 (5 bases). Trimming took off 1 base at V and 12 bases at J, with 19 bases between the two ends. Germline V gene sequence: CDR1 MNHNS, CDR2 SASEGT. The CDR3 is 15 residues long. For the CDR3, the DNA is TGTGCCAGCAGTGAAGAGGGCGGAGGAAGTAATAGGCAGTTCTTC. This translates into CASSEEGGGSNRQFF.

The chain joins TRBV6-5 to TRBJ1-2; possibly TRBD1 for D (5 bases). Deletions cut 0 bases from V and 6 bases from J, with 17 bases between. CDR1 is MNHEY and CDR2 is SVGAGI in the germline V gene. This CDR3 contains 16 residues. The chain's CDR3 is CASSYSDQLGVDGYTF. CDR3 bases: TGTGCCAGCAGTTACTCGGATCAGTTAGGGGTCGATGGCTACACCTTC.

In nucleotides, the CDR3 is TGCGCCAGCAGCGTGACAGGGTACGAGCAGTACTTC. Its translation is CASSVTGYEQYF. This sequence joins TRBV5-1 and TRBJ2-7; the match to TRBD1 covers 7 bases. V lost 4 bases to trimming and J lost 4 bases; unmatched junction nucleotides: 2. CDR3 length equals 12 residues. Germline V gene data show CDR1 as SGHRS and CDR2 as YFSETQ.

The chain links TRBV6-6 to TRBJ2-7; D is perhaps TRBD2 (6 bases). Looked up from germline, CDR1 is MNHNY and CDR2 is SVGAGI (reference sequence). The CDR3 runs to 14 residues. The germline V and J ends were trimmed by 6 bases and 7 bases, with 19 bases remaining between them. The CDR3 bases are TGTGCCAGCAGCTCACGACTAGTTACTAGTGAGCAGTACTTC. This codes for CASSSRLVTSEQYF.

The chain links TRBV7-3 to TRBJ2-1, with TRBD2 matching over 8 bases. V shed 2 bases and J 4 bases; nucleotides not matched to a gene: 7. Germline V gene sequence: CDR1 SGHTA, CDR2 FQGTGA. This CDR3 region has 16 residues. The CDR3 DNA is TGTGCCAGCAGCTTATATAGCGGGAAGGGTTACAATGAGCAGTTCTTC. This sequence encodes CASSLYSGKGYNEQFF. The full variable domain, rest sourced from reference TRBV7-3 and TRBJ2-1, is GAGVSQTPSNKVTEKGKYVELRCDPISGHTALYWYRQSLGQGPEFLIYFQGTGAADDSGLPNDRFFAVRPEGSVSTLKIQRTERGDSAVYLCASSLYSGKGYNEQFFGPGTRLTVL.

This chain uses TRBV10-2 with TRBJ1-5, with a tentative D call TRBD1 (5 bases). The CDR3 contains 14 residues. V lost 5 bases, J lost 1 base, and 9 bases lay in between. Looked up from germline, CDR1 is WSHSY and CDR2 is SAAADI. CDR3 coding DNA: TGCGCCAGCAGTAGACAGACAAGCAATCAGCCCCAGCATTTT. Its translation is CASSRQTSNQPQHF.

Here the CDR3 reads CASRESGAPYNEQFF. CDR3 in DNA: TGTGCCAGCAGGGAAAGCGGGGCCCCCTACAATGAGCAGTTCTTC. V gene TRBV2 combines with J gene TRBJ2-1, with TRBD2 identical over 7 bases. CDR1 is SNHLY and CDR2 is FYNNEI in the germline V gene. V lost 6 bases, J lost 2 bases, and 7 bases stayed unmatched. CDR3 length: 15 amino acids.

This chain joins TRBV6-6 and TRBJ2-7, with 11 bases aligning to TRBD2. The CDR3 sequence is 16 residues long. V shed 5 bases, J shed 3 bases, and the junction held 9 bases outside the gene matches. Germline V gene data show CDR1 as MNHNY and CDR2 as SVGAGI (reference sequence). CDR3: CASSQRLAGWNYEQYF. The CDR3 coding sequence is TGTGCCAGCAGTCAAAGACTAGCGGGATGGAACTACGAGCAGTACTTC.

The genes are TRBV7-2 and TRBJ1-2, with D tentatively TRBD1 (5 bases). Deletions cut 5 bases from V and 3 bases from J, with 13 bases between. The CDR3 covers 14 residues. Germline V CDR1 and CDR2: SGHTA, FQGNSA. The DNA of the CDR3 is TGTGCCAGCAGCCCGCGGGGGGACTACTATGGCTACACCTTC. This codes for CASSPRGDYYGYTF.

The rearrangement uses TRBV28 and TRBJ1-2; tentatively, D is TRBD1 (6 bases). The V gene lost 3 bases and the J gene lost 5 bases, with 13 bases spanning the gap. The CDR3 runs to 14 residues. The germline gives CDR1 MDHEN, CDR2 SYDVKM. DNA of the CDR3: TGTGCCAGCAGTTTGGCAGGGGATAATTATGGCTACACCTTC. Its protein is CASSLAGDNYGYTF.

This chain links TRBV6-1 with TRBJ2-5; no reliable D call. V was shortened by 10 bases and J by 3 bases, with 6 bases between the two germline ends. Germline V gene data show CDR1 as MNHNS and CDR2 as SASEGT. This CDR3 region has 10 residues. CDR3: CATTEETQYF. The CDR3 region has the DNA TGTGCCACTACTGAAGAGACCCAGTACTTC.